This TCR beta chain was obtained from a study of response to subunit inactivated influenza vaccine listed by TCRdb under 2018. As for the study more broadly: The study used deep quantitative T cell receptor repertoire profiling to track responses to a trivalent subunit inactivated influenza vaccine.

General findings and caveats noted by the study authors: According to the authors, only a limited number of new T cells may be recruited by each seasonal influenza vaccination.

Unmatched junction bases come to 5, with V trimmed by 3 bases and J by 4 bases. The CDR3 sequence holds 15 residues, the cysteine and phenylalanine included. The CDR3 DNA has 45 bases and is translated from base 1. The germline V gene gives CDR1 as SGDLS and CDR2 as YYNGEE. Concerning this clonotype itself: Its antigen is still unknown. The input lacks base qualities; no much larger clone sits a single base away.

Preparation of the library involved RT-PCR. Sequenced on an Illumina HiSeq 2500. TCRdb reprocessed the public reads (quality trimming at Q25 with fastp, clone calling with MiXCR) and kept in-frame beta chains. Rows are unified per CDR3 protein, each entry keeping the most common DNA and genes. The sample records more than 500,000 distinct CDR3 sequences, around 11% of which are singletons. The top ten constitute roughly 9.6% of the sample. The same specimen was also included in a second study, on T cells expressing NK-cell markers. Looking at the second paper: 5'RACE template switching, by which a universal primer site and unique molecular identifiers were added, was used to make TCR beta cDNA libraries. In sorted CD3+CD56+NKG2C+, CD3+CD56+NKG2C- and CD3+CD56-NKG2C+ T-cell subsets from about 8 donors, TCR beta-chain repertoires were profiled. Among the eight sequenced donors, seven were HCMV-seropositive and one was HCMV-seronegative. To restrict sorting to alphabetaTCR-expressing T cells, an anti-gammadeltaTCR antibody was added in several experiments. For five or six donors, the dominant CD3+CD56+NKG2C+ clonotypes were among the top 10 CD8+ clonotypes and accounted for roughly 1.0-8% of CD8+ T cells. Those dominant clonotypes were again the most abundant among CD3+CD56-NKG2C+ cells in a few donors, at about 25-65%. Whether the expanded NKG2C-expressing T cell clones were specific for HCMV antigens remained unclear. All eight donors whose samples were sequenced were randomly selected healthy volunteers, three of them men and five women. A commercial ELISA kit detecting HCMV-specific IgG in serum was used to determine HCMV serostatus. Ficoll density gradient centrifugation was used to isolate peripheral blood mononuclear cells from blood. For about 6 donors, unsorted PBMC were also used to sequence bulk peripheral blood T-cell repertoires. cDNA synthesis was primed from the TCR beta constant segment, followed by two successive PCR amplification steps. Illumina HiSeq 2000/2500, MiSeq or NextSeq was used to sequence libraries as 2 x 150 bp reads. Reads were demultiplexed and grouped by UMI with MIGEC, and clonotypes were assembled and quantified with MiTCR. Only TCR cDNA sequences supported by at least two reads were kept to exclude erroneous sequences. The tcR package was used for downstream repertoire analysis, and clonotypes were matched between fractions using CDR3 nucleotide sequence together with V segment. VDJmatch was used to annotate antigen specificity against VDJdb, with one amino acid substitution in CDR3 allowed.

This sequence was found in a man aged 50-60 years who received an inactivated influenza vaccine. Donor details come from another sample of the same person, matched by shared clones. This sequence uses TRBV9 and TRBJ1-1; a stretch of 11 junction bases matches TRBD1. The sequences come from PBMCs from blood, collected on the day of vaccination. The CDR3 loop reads CASSGSGQGGTEAFF. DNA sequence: TGTGCCAGCAGCGGATCGGGACAGGGGGGCACTGAAGCTTTCTTT.